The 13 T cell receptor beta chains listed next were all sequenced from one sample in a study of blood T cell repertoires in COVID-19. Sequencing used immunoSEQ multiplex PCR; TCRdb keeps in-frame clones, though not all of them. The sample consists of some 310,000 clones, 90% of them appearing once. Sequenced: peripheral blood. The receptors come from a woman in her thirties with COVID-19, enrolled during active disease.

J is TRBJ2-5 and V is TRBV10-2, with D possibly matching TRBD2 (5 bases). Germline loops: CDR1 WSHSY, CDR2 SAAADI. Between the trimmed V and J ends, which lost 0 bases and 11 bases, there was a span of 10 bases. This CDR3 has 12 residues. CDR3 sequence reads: CASSESNGKQYF. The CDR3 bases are TGCGCCAGCAGTGAGTCGAACGGGAAGCAGTACTTC.

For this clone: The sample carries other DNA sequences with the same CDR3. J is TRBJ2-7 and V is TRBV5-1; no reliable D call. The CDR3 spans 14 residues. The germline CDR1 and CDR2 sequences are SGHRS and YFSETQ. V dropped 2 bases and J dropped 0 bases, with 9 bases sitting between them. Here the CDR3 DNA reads TGCGCCAGCAGCTTAGAGCCGAGCTCCTACGAGCAGTACTTC. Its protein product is CASSLEPSSYEQYF. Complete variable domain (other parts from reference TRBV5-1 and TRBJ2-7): KAGVTQTPRYLIKTRGQQVTLSCSPISGHRSVSWYQQTPGQGLQFLFEYFSETQRNKGNFPGRFSGRQFSNSRSEMNVSTLELGDSALYLCASSLEPSSYEQYFGPGTRLTVT.

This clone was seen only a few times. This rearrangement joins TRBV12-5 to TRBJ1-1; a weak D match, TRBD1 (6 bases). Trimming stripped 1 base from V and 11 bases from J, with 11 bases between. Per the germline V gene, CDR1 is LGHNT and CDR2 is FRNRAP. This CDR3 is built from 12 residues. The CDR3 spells CASGLEGVQAFF. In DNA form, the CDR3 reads TGTGCTAGTGGTTTGGAGGGGGTGCAGGCTTTCTTT.

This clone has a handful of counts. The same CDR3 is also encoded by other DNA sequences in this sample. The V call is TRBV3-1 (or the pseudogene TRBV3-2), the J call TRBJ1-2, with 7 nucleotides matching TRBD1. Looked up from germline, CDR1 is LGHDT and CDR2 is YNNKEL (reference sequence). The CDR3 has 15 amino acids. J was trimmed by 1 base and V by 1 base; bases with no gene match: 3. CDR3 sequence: CASSQVGQLNYGYTF. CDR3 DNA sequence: TGTGCCAGCAGCCAAGTGGGACAGCTTAACTATGGCTACACCTTC.

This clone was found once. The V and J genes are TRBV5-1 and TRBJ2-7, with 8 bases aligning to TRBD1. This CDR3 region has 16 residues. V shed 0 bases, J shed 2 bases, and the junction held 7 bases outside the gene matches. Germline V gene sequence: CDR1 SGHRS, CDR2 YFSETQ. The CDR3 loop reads CASSLVVGTGPYEQYF. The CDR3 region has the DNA TGCGCCAGCAGCTTGGTAGTAGGGACAGGACCCTACGAGCAGTACTTC.

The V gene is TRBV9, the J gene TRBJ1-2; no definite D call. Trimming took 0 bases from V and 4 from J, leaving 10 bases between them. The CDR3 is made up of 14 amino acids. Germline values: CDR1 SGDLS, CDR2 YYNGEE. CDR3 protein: CASSVGIGPYGYTF. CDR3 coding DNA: TGTGCCAGCAGCGTAGGGATTGGGCCCTATGGCTACACCTTC.

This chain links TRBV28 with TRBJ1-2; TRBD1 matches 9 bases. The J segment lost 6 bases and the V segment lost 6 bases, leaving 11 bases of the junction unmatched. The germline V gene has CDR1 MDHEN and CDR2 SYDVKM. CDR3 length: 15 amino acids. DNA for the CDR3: TGTGCCAGCAGATACAGGGGGCACACCGGGGATGGCTACACCTTC. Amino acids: CASRYRGHTGDGYTF.

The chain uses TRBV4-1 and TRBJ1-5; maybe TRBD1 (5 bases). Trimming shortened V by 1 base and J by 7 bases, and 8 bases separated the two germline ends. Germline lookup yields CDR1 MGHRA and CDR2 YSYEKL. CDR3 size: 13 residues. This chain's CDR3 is CASSQVGGQPQHF. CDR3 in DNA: TGCGCCAGCAGCCAAGTCGGGGGGCAGCCCCAGCATTTT.

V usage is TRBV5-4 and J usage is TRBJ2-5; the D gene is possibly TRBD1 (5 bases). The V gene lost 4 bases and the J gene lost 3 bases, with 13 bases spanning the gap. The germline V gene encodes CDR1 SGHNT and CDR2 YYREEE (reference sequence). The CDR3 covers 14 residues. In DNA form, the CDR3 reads TGTGCCAGCAGCGTATTCAGGGTAAAAGAGACCCAGTACTTC. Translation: CASSVFRVKETQYF.

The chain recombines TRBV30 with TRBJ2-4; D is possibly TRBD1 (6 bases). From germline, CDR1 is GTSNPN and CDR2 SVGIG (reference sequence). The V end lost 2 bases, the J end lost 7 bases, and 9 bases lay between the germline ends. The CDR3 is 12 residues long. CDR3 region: CAWSRDNNIQYF. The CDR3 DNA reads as TGTGCCTGGAGTCGGGACAACAACATTCAGTACTTC.

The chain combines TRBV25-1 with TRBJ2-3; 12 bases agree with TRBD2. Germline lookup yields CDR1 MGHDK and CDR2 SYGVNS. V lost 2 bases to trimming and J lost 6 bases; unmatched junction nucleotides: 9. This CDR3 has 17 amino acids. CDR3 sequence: CASSERNRTSGRDTQYF. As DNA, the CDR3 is TGTGCCAGCAGTGAAAGAAATCGAACTAGCGGGAGGGATACGCAGTATTTT.

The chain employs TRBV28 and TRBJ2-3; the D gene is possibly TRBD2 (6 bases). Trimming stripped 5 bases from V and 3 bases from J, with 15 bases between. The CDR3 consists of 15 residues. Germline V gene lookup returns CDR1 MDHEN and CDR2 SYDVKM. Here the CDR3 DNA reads TGTGCCAGCAGTCGTCCAGGAGGAGGGACAGATACGCAGTATTTT. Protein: CASSRPGGGTDTQYF.

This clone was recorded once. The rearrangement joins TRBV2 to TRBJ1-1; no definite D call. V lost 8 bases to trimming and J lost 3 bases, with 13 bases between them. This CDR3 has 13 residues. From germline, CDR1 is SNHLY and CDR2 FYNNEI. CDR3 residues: CASSGPGYTEAFF. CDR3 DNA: TGTGCCAGCTCGGGCCCGGGATACACTGAAGCTTTCTTT. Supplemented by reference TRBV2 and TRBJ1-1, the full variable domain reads EPEVTQTPSHQVTQMGQEVILRCVPISNHLYFYWYRQILGQKVEFLVSFYNNEISEKSEIFDDQFSVERPDGSNFTLKIRSTKLEDSAMYFCASSGPGYTEAFFGQGTRLTVV.